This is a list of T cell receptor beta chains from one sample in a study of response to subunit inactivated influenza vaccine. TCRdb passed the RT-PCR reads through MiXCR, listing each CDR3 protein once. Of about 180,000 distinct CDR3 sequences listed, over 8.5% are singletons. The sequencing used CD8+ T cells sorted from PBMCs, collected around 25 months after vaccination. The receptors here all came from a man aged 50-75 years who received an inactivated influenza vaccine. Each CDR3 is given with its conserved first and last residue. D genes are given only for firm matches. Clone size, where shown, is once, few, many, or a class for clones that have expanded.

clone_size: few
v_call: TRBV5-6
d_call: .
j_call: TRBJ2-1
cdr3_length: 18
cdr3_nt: TGTGCCAGCAGCTTGGTACCCGGGGGGCCCGAAGAAGGGAATGAGCAGTTCTTC
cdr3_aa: CASSLVPGGPEEGNEQFF

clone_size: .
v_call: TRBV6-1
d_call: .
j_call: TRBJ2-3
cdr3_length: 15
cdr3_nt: TGTGCCAGCAGTGAGGAGACCCTGGGCACAGATACGCAGTATTTT
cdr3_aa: CASSEETLGTDTQYF

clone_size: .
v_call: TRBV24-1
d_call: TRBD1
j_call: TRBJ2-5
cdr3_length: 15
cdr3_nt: TGTGCCACCAGCGGCCCGGACAGGGGGCAAGAGACCCAGTACTTC
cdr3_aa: CATSGPDRGQETQYF

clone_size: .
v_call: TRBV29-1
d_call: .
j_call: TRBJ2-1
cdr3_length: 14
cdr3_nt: TGCAGCGTTGTCCGGGGGTATGACTACAATGAGCAGTTCTTC
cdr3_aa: CSVVRGYDYNEQFF

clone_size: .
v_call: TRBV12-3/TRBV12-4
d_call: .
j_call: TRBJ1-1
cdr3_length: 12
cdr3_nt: TGTGCCAGCAGTGGGGGGAACACTGAAGCTTTCTTT
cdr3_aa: CASSGGNTEAFF

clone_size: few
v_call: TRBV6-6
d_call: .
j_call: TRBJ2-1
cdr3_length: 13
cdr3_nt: TGTGCCAGCAAGGGGCGGGCAGACCATGAGCAGTTCTTC
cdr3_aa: CASKGRADHEQFF

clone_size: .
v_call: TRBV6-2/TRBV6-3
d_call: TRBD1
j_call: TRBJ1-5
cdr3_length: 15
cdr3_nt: TGTGCCAGCAGGCAGGACAGGGGAGGCAATCAGCCCCAGCATTTT
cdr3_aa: CASRQDRGGNQPQHF

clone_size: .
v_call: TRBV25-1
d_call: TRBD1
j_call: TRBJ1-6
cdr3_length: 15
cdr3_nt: TGTGCCAGCAGTGAATACAGGACAGGGGTTTCACCCCTCCACTTT
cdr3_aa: CASSEYRTGVSPLHF

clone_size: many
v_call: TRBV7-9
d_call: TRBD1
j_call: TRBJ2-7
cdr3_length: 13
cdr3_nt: TGTGCCAGCAGCGGGGACAGGCGCTACGAGCAGTACTTC
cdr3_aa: CASSGDRRYEQYF

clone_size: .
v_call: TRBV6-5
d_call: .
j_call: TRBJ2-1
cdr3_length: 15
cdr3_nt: TGTGCCAGCAGCTATACCAAAGGGTCCTACAATGAGCAGTTCTTC
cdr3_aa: CASSYTKGSYNEQFF

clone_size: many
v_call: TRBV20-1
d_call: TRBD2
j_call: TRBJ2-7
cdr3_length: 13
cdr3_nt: TGCAGTGCTAGAGACCAGGGAGGGGCTTGGCAGTACTTC
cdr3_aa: CSARDQGGAWQYF

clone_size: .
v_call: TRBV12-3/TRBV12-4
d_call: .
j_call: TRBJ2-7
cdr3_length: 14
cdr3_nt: TGTGCCAGCAGTTTAAATGGACTCTCCTACGAGCAGTACTTC
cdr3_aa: CASSLNGLSYEQYF

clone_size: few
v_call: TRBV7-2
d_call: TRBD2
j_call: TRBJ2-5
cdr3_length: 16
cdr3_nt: TGTGCCAGCAGCTTAGAGCCGCGACTAGCAGAAGAGACCCAGTACTTC
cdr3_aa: CASSLEPRLAEETQYF

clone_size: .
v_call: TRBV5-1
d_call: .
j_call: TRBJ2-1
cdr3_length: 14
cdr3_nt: TGCGCCAGCAGCTTGTGGAGTTCCTACAATGAGCAGTTCTTC
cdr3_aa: CASSLWSSYNEQFF

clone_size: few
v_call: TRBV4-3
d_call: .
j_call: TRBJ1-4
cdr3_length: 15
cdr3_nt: TGCGCCAGCAGCCAAGATAGCGGGGCTAATGAAAAACTGTTTTTT
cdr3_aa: CASSQDSGANEKLFF

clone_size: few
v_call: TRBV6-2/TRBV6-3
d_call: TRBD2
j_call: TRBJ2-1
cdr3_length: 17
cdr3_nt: TGTGCCAGCAGTTACTCCCTAGCGGGGTTCTCCTACAATGAGCAGTTCTTC
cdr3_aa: CASSYSLAGFSYNEQFF

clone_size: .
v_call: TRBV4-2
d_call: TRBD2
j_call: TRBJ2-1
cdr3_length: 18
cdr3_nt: TGTGCCAGCAGCCACCTGGGGGACTACCCGAGCTCCTACAATGAGCAGTTCTTC
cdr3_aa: CASSHLGDYPSSYNEQFF

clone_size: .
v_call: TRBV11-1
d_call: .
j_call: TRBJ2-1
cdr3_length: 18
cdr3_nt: TGTGCCAGCAGCCCAAAAGGTGAGGGACCCCCAGGCTACAATGAGCAGTTCTTC
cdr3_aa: CASSPKGEGPPGYNEQFF

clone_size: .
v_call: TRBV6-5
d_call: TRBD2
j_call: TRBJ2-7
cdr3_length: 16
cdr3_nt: TGTGCCAGCAGTTACTCTAGGGTAGCGGGAGAGTACGAGCAGTACTTC
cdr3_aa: CASSYSRVAGEYEQYF

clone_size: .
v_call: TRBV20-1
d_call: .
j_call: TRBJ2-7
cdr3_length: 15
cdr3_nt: TGCAGTGCTAGCGACCCCGACTCACTACTAATAATACAGTACTTC
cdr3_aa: CSASDPDSLLIIQYF

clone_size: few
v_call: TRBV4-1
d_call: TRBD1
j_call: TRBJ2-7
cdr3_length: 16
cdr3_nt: TGCGCCAGCAGCGTATACGGGACAGCTGGCACCTACGAGCAGTACTTC
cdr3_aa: CASSVYGTAGTYEQYF

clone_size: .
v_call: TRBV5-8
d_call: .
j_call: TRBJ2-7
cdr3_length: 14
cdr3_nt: TGTGCCAGCAGCTGGCCTGGAGGCTCCTACGAGCAGTACTTC
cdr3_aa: CASSWPGGSYEQYF

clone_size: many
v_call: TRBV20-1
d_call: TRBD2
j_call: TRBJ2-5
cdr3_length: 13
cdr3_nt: TGCAGTGCTGGAGCGTCTAGCGGGGAGACCCAGTACTTC
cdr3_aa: CSAGASSGETQYF

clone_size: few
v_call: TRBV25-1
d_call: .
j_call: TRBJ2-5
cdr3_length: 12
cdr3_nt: TGTGCCAGCAGTGGAATCGGGGAGACCCAGTACTTC
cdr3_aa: CASSGIGETQYF

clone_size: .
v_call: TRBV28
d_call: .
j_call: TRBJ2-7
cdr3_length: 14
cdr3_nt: TGTGCCAGCAGGACGGCCAGCGCGTCCTACGAGCAGTACTTC
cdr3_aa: CASRTASASYEQYF

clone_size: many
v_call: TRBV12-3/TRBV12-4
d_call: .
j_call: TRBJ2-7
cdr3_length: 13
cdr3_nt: TGTGCCAGCAGTTTTTGGGGATTTGACGAGCAGTACTTC
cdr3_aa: CASSFWGFDEQYF

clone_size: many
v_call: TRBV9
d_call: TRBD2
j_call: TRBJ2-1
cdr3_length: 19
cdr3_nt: TGTGCCAGCAGCGTAGTCGGGTGGGGTTTGGCGGGAGGGAGCAATGAGCAGTTCTTC
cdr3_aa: CASSVVGWGLAGGSNEQFF

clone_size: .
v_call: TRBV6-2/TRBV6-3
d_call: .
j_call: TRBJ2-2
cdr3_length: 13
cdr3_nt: TGTGCCAGCGGTAAATTGAACACCGGGGAGCTGTTTTTT
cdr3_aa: CASGKLNTGELFF

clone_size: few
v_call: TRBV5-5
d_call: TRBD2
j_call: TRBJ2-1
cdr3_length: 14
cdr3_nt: TGTGCCAGCAGCTTTGGCGGGGGGGCGGTTGAGCAGTTCTTC
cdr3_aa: CASSFGGGAVEQFF

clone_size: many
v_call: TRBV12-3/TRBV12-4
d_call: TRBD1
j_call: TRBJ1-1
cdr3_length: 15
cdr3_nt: TGTGCCAGCAGCAACGAGGACAGGGGATGGACTGAAGCTTTCTTT
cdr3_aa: CASSNEDRGWTEAFF